A single sample gave rise to the 15 T cell receptor beta chains below, sequenced in a study of blood T cell repertoires in COVID-19. TCRdb's table, derived via immunoSEQ multiplex PCR, lists solely in-frame clones and lacks some. Here the sample spans fewer than 250,000 clones, about 85% being singletons. The material sequenced was peripheral blood. These receptors came from a man in his fifties or sixties with COVID-19, enrolled during active disease.

The chain has TRBV6-5 and TRBJ1-2; 7 nucleotides line up with TRBD1. V lost 7 bases and J lost 2; bases outside the gene matches: 10. CDR1 and CDR2 from the germline V gene are MNHEY and SVGAGI. The CDR3 spans 15 residues. The chain's CDR3 is CASKRNRDRNYGYTF. In DNA, the CDR3 is TGTGCCAGCAAAAGGAACCGGGACAGAAACTATGGCTACACCTTC.

The chain employs TRBV11-3 and TRBJ2-5; D is perhaps TRBD2 (5 bases). Germline lookup yields CDR1 SGHNT and CDR2 YENEEA. CDR3 length: 15 residues. V was clipped by 5 bases and J by 2 bases, with 15 bases between them. The CDR3 region is CASSPKYGDQETQYF. DNA for the CDR3: TGTGCCAGCAGCCCAAAGTACGGGGATCAAGAGACCCAGTACTTC.

The chain employs TRBV28 and TRBJ1-4; 7 bases agree with TRBD1. The CDR3 covers 14 residues. V dropped 6 bases and J dropped 2; count of bases not matched to a gene: 3. CDR1 and CDR2 (germline): MDHEN, SYDVKM. DNA for the CDR3: TGTGCCAGCAGCGAGACAGGGACTAATGAAAAACTGTTTTTT. Translated: CASSETGTNEKLFF.

The chain has TRBV10-2 and TRBJ1-5; 8 nucleotides align to TRBD1. The CDR3 contains 18 residues. CDR1 is WSHSY, CDR2 SAAADI, per germline. The J segment lost 5 bases and the V segment lost 0 bases, leaving 12 bases of the junction unmatched. Here the CDR3 DNA reads TGCGCCAGCAGTGAGTCGATCTCGTCAGCAGGGGGCTATCAGCCCCAGCATTTT. It yields the protein CASSESISSAGGYQPQHF.

This clone was seen more than once but under ten times. The rearrangement links TRBV11-2 to TRBJ1-2; D unresolved. V dropped 0 bases and J dropped 3 bases, with 8 bases sitting between them. The CDR3 length is 14 residues. Germline-derived CDR1 and CDR2 are SGHAT and FQNNGV. The CDR3: CASSLEPGYYGYTF. The CDR3 nucleotides are TGTGCCAGCAGCTTAGAGCCGGGATACTATGGCTACACCTTC.

The chain combines TRBV10-3 with TRBJ1-1; a weak D match, TRBD1 (6 bases). This CDR3 has 16 residues. Germline assignment: CDR1 ENHRY and CDR2 SYGVKD. The V end was cut by 4 bases, the J end by 2 bases, with 17 bases between. CDR3 protein: CAISVLAGAGNTEAFF. CDR3 bases: TGTGCCATCAGTGTCCTGGCAGGGGCTGGAAACACTGAAGCTTTCTTT.

This rearrangement joins TRBV4-3 to TRBJ1-4; TRBD1 matches at 7 bases. Per the germline V gene, CDR1 is LGHNA and CDR2 is YSLEER. With 3 bases clipped from V and 8 bases from J, the junction kept 12 bases outside the gene matches. There are 16 residues in the CDR3. Here the CDR3 reads CASSQDNTGVGEKLFF. CDR3 nucleotides: TGCGCCAGCAGCCAGGATAACACAGGGGTTGGCGAAAAACTGTTTTTT.

The chain uses TRBV7-8 and TRBJ1-2; D might be TRBD1 (6 bases). In germline, CDR1 is SGHVS, CDR2 FQNEAQ. The CDR3 loop spans 14 amino acids. The ends were cut back, 1 base at V and 0 bases at J, with 6 bases in the middle. CDR3 protein: CASSLGTANYGYTF. CDR3 coding DNA: TGTGCCAGCAGCTTAGGGACAGCTAACTATGGCTACACCTTC.

The chain carries TRBV7-7 and TRBJ2-5; 7 bases match TRBD2. This CDR3 comprises 13 residues. CDR1 and CDR2 from the germline V gene are SSHAT and FNYEAQ (reference sequence). The V segment lost 10 bases and the J segment 5 bases; nucleotides outside the gene matches: 10. The CDR3: CAIGGGAWETQYF. The CDR3 nucleotides are TGTGCCATCGGGGGAGGGGCGTGGGAGACCCAGTACTTC.

This clone was observed a few times. V gene TRBV10-1 combines with J gene TRBJ2-5; D is unclear. The CDR3 is made up of 13 amino acids. Per the germline V gene, CDR1 is WNHNN and CDR2 is SYGVQD (reference sequence). V lost 5 bases and J lost 2, with 9 bases in between. The CDR3, as DNA: TGCGCCAGCAGTATGACTGTTCAAGAGACCCAGTACTTC. Protein: CASSMTVQETQYF.

The CDR3 DNA is TGTGCCAGCAGTCGGACTAGCGGGGTGGAGACCCAGTACTTC. Translating it yields CASSRTSGVETQYF. The genes are TRBV6-5 and TRBJ2-5; 12 bases align to TRBD2. Germline values: CDR1 MNHEY, CDR2 SVGAGI. The CDR3 spans 14 residues. After removal of 5 bases from V and 5 bases from J, the junction contained 3 bases not matched to a gene.

The CDR3 nucleotides are TGTGCCAGCAGTTTCAACAGGGGCGTCGGGGAAGGCTACACCTTC. This sequence encodes CASSFNRGVGEGYTF. The chain recombines TRBV6-5 with TRBJ1-2; 7 nucleotides line up with TRBD1. Germline trimming cut 4 bases from V and 8 bases from J; bases unmatched to any gene: 13. The germline CDR1 and CDR2 sequences are MNHEY and SVGAGI. The CDR3 runs 15 residues.

The CDR3 reads CASSQRRIAGVETQYF. CDR3 bases: TGTGCCAGCAGCCAAAGGAGGATAGCGGGAGTAGAGACCCAGTACTTC. This chain uses TRBV3-1 (or the pseudogene TRBV3-2) with TRBJ2-5, with 9 bases matching TRBD2. The V gene end was trimmed by 2 bases and the J gene end by 4 bases; junction bases not matched to a gene: 8. Germline V gene lookup returns CDR1 LGHDT and CDR2 YNNKEL (reference sequence). The CDR3 length is 16 residues.

V is TRBV9 and J is TRBJ2-2; 8 positions agree with TRBD2. This CDR3 contains 16 residues. V lost 0 bases and J lost 7; bases outside the gene matches: 8. Germline V gene data show CDR1 as SGDLS and CDR2 as YYNGEE. The CDR3 sequence: CASSVASGRFSGELFF. The CDR3 DNA reads as TGTGCCAGCAGCGTAGCCAGCGGGAGATTTAGCGGGGAGCTGTTTTTT. The entire variable domain, with the rest obtained from reference TRBV9 and TRBJ2-2, is as follows: DSGVTQTPKHLITATGQRVTLRCSPRSGDLSVYWYQQSLDQGLQFLIQYYNGEERAKGNILERFSAQQFPDLHSELNLSSLELGDSALYFCASSVASGRFSGELFFGEGSRLTVL.

The V gene is TRBV5-4, the J gene TRBJ2-7; 8 bases align to TRBD1. Per germline, CDR1 SGHNT and CDR2 YYREEE (reference sequence). This CDR3 contains 15 residues. V lost 5 bases, J lost 4 bases, and 11 bases stayed unmatched. CDR3 sequence (DNA): TGTGCCAGCAGTCCGAGCGGCAGGGGGCGTTACGAGCAGTACTTC. Translating it yields CASSPSGRGRYEQYF. The full variable domain, completed using reference TRBV5-4 and TRBJ2-7, is ETGVTQSPTHLIKTRGQQVTLRCSSQSGHNTVSWYQQALGQGPQFIFQYYREEENGRGNFPPRFSGLQFPNYSSELNVNALELDDSALYLCASSPSGRGRYEQYFGPGTRLTVT.